Described below is a single TCR beta chain sequence and its context. A sample-barcoded 5' primer and a J-beta primer mix were used in a second PCR of about 7 to 12 cycles. The template-switch adaptor was a 5' adaptor with 12 random nucleotides. It tagged each cDNA molecule. MiXCR, run by TCRdb on the 5' RACE reads, gives a single entry per CDR3 protein. The sample carries 660,000 or so distinct CDR3 sequences, roughly 50% recorded once. The sample belongs to a study of blood T cells in healthy people across ages. CDR1 KGHDR and CDR2 SFDVKD come from the germline V gene. The CDR3 spans 15 residues. The V segment lost 4 bases and the J segment 6 bases; nucleotides outside the gene matches: 8.

This clonotype was obtained from a man in his sixties in good health. The chain has TRBV24-1 and TRBJ2-3, with TRBD1 identical over 8 bases. What was sequenced was blood. CDR3 DNA sequence: TGTGCCACCAGTGAACCCGACAGGGGACGGGATACGCAGTATTTT. Its protein product is CATSEPDRGRDTQYF.